What follows is one T cell receptor beta chain and its context. Antigen: not known. The sample originates from a study of beta chain features in type 1 diabetes. Sequenced material consisted of expressed TCRB transcripts (all of the isolated RNA was reverse transcribed). Clones were read by immunoSEQ multiplex PCR, and TCRdb kept only the in-frame ones, dropping some. The table includes roughly 730,000 clones, around an eighth detected once. Study-level results: PCR might favor shorter templates, but any such skew would affect patients and controls equally. Among all four CD4+ subsets, Type 1 diabetes patients had TCRB CDR3s that were moderately but significantly shorter.

Looked up from germline, CDR1 is LGHNA and CDR2 is YNFKEQ. The CDR3 covers 13 residues. Trimming removed 1 base at V and 2 bases at J, with 5 bases between. CD45RO/CCR7/CD25/CD127/CD95/CD27 staining was used to isolate CD4+ naive, central memory, regulatory and stem cell-like memory cells by sorting. This receptor was identified in a man aged 18 to 29 with type 1 diabetes. The chain carries TRBV4-2 and TRBJ2-5; weak D call: TRBD2 (5 bases). The specimen sequenced was naive CD4+ T cells from blood. The CDR3 here is CASSQGEQETQYF. CDR3 coding DNA: TGTGCCAGCAGCCAAGGGGAGCAAGAGACCCAGTACTTC.